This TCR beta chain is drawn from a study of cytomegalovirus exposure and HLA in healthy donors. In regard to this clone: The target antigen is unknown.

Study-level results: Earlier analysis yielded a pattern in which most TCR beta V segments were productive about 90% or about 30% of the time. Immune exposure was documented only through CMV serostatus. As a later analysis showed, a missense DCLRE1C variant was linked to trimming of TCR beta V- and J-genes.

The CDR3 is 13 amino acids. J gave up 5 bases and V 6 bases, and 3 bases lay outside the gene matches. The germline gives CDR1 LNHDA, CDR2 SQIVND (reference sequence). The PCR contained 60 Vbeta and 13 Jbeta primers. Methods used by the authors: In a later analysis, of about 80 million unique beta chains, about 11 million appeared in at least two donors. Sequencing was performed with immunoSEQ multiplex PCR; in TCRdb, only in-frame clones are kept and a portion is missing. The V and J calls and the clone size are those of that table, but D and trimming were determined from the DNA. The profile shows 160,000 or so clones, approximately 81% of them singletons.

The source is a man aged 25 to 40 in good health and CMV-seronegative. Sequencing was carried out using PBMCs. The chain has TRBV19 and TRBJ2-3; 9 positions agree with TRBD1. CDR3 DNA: TGTGCCAGTAGCTGGGACAGGGAAGATACGCAGTATTTT. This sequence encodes CASSWDREDTQYF.